The TCR beta chain under discussion was sequenced for a study of Tregs in tolerant kidney transplant recipients. Points from the study as a whole: Some patients' samples used different primers over time, so nucleotide sequences weren't comparable. Validation in larger populations is needed because few patients were studied. Expanding Tregs on activated donor B cells appeared to best identify donor-specific TCRbeta clones.

Mixed chimerism was transient after nonmyeloablative marrow transplants from related graft donors. CD4+CD25+CD127- Tregs, CD4+CD25- non-Tregs, CD4 and CD8 cells were sorted. Profiled with immunoSEQ multiplex PCR; TCRdb holds only in-frame clones, not every one. Of 100,000 or so clones in the sample, 93% are singletons; the top ten hold roughly 1.7%. Worth noting for this clone: Antigen unknown.

The source of this sequence is a human patient who received a combined kidney and bone marrow transplant. Part of the T cell pool may stem from the graft donor. The source material was CD4+ T cells from blood (PBMCs), sampled 12 months after the transplant.

The CDR3 DNA sequence: TGTGCCAGCAAACGGGCTAGCGGGTCCACAGATACGCAGTATTTT. It codes for CASKRASGSTDTQYF. The chain employs TRBV6-5 and TRBJ2-3, with TRBD2 matching 8 bases. Germline V gene sequence: CDR1 MNHEY, CDR2 SVGAGI. V was clipped by 7 bases and J by 2 bases; unmatched bases: 8. This CDR3 is built from 15 residues.